This T cell receptor (beta chain) derives from a study of cytomegalovirus exposure and HLA in healthy donors. Remarks on this clone: Its antigen is still unknown.

The PCR employed 60 Vbeta primers together with 13 Jbeta primers. Using immunoSEQ multiplex PCR, the repertoire was profiled, and TCRdb retains in-frame clones only, with some absent. The sample has 150,000 to 200,000 clones, around 87% seen once. Findings and limits, study-wide: Later work associated 17,000 or so TCR beta sequences with HLA alleles at 0.05 false discovery rate. The later analysis indicated that the majority of CMV-associated TCR beta chains appeared HLA-restricted.

This sequence originates from a woman between 18 and 29 years old in good health and CMV-seronegative. Sequencing was done on a sample of PBMCs.

Written as DNA, the CDR3 is TGCGCCAGCAGTAAAGGGGGTAGCAATCAGCCCCAGCATTTT. Translating gives CASSKGGSNQPQHF. The chain couples TRBV10-2 to TRBJ1-5; a weak D match, TRBD1 (6 bases). Trimming took off 5 bases at V and 0 bases at J, with 8 bases between the two ends. Germline assignment: CDR1 WSHSY and CDR2 SAAADI. The CDR3 is 14 residues long.